The next 15 T cell receptor beta chains were all read from a single sample in a study of T-cell reconstitution after alpha-beta-depleted transplantation in children listed by TCRdb under 2016. The library was obtained by PCR. The sequencing machine was an Illumina HiSeq 2500. To normalize quantification of the TCRbeta repertoire, the TCR libraries were built with molecular barcoding that relied on unique molecular identifiers. Using fastp trimming at Q25 and MiXCR clonotype assembly, TCRdb reanalyzed the public sequencing data and kept in-frame beta chains. Identical CDR3 protein sequences are pooled into one entry, listed with their most common genes and DNA. The sample contains approximately 350,000 distinct CDR3 sequences, roughly 15% of them found a single time. Around 43% of the sample is held by the ten biggest clonotypes. This specimen's treatment or condition label, per the study, means: allogeneic hematopoietic cell transplantation with graft depleted of TCRalphabeta T cells and CD19 B cells.

The starting material was PBMCs, mostly from graft donor cells, obtained 360 days after TCRalphabeta/CD19-depleted stem cell transplant. Receptor source: a male patient aged 2 to 9 who had a stem cell transplant for acute lymphoblastic leukemia, so the T cells may come from the graft donor.

There are a few counts of this clonotype. The chain has TRBV4-1 and TRBJ1-1, with D perhaps matching TRBD1 (6 bases). V lost 3 bases and J lost 1, with 9 bases in between. Germline CDR1 is MGHRA and CDR2 is YSYEKL. The CDR3 loop spans 14 amino acids. CDR3 nucleotides: TGCGCCAGCAGCCATATACAGGGGAACACTGAAGCTTTCTTT. Its translation is CASSHIQGNTEAFF.

The CDR3 nucleotides are TGTGCCAGTAGTATGGGGACTGAAGCTTTCTTT. The encoded protein is CASSMGTEAFF. This rearrangement joins TRBV19 to TRBJ1-1; D gene unclear. Trimming cost V 3 bases and J 5 bases, with 4 bases left between them. The germline gives CDR1 LNHDA, CDR2 SQIVND (reference sequence). This CDR3 has 11 residues.

The rearrangement uses TRBV7-8 and TRBJ1-2, with 10 bases matching TRBD1. The J segment lost 7 bases and the V segment lost 0 bases, leaving 5 bases of the junction unmatched. Germline V lookup: CDR1 SGHVS, CDR2 FQNEAQ. CDR3 length: 15 amino acids. The CDR3 loop reads CASSLAGTGALGYTF. As DNA, the CDR3 is TGTGCCAGCAGCTTAGCGGGGACAGGGGCCCTTGGCTACACCTTC.

This chain joins TRBV3-1 and TRBJ2-1, with D hard to call. Germline lookup yields CDR1 LGHDT and CDR2 YNNKEL (reference sequence). CDR3 length: 15 residues. With 1 base removed from V and 8 bases from J, the gap between germline ends came to 15 bases. The CDR3 sequence is CASSQVLDPTDEQFF. CDR3 in DNA: TGTGCCAGCAGCCAAGTCCTCGACCCTACGGATGAGCAGTTCTTC.

As DNA, the CDR3 is TGCGCCAGCAGCTGGACAGGGGACACTGAAGCTTTCTTT. This gives the protein CASSWTGDTEAFF. V and J are TRBV5-1 and TRBJ1-1; 9 nucleotides line up with TRBD1. V was pared by 3 bases and J by 3 bases, with 0 bases of the junction left unmatched. The germline V gene encodes CDR1 SGHRS and CDR2 YFSETQ. The CDR3 totals 13 residues.

This clonotype has only a few counts. The chain recombines TRBV7-3 with TRBJ2-3, with a possible D match to TRBD1 (5 bases). V shed 1 base and J shed 4 bases, with 15 bases lying between them. CDR3 length: 16 residues. CDR1 and CDR2 from the germline V gene are SGHTA and FQGTGA. CDR3 nucleotide sequence: TGTGCCAGCAGCTTAAACCCGCGGCAGGGCTCAGATACGCAGTATTTT. Protein sequence: CASSLNPRQGSDTQYF.

A remark on this clonotype: This may be a read error: a much more frequent sequence differs by one nucleotide. In this CDR3 the conserved last residue, phenylalanine or tryptophan, is missing, so a read error is likely. J is TRBJ2-1 and V is TRBV5-1; no definite D call. Germline V gene data show CDR1 as SGHRS and CDR2 as YFSETQ. Trimming shortened V by 0 bases and J by 1 base, and 8 bases separated the two germline ends. The CDR3 length is 15 residues. DNA for the CDR3: TGCGCCAGCAGCTTGGGCTACCCGTCCTACAATGAGCAGTTCATC. Protein sequence: CASSLGYPSYNEQFI.

This clonotype was seen more than once but under ten times. J is TRBJ2-5 and V is TRBV9, with D possibly TRBD1 on 5 matching bases. CDR1 SGDLS and CDR2 YYNGEE come from the germline V gene. The CDR3 loop spans 13 amino acids. The V and J ends lost 3 bases and 5 bases respectively, with 11 bases between them. The CDR3 protein is CASSGGPWETQYF. CDR3 DNA sequence: TGTGCCAGCAGCGGGGGCCCATGGGAGACCCAGTACTTC.

The gene calls are TRBV11-2 and TRBJ2-3, with TRBD1 as a possible D gene (5 bases). This CDR3 has 15 residues. Trimming pared 5 bases from V and 2 bases from J, leaving 14 bases between. The germline V gene has CDR1 SGHAT and CDR2 FQNNGV. Here the CDR3 DNA reads TGTGCCAGCAGCAAGACAGCCGTGGACACAGATACGCAGTATTTT. Residues: CASSKTAVDTDTQYF.

V usage is TRBV5-6 and J usage is TRBJ2-7; D unclear. The CDR3 is 14 residues long. The V end lost 2 bases, the J end lost 1 base, and 10 bases lay between the germline ends. CDR1 and CDR2 (germline): SGHDT, YYEEEE. The CDR3 region has the DNA TGTGCCAGCAGCTTTACGGCAGGATCCTACGAGCAGTACTTC. Its protein is CASSFTAGSYEQYF. The whole variable domain, remainder taken from reference TRBV5-6 and TRBJ2-7, is DAGVTQSPTHLIKTRGQQVTLRCSPKSGHDTVSWYQQALGQGPQFIFQYYEEEERQRGNFPDRFSGHQFPNYSSELNVNALLLGDSALYLCASSFTAGSYEQYFGPGTRLTVT.

This clonotype was detected only a few times. V usage is TRBV9 and J usage is TRBJ2-6; D uncertain. This CDR3 has 17 amino acids. CDR1 is SGDLS, CDR2 YYNGEE, per germline. The V and J ends lost 0 bases and 0 bases respectively, with 10 bases between them. The CDR3 sequence is CASSVEGPSSGANVLTF. The CDR3 DNA follows: TGTGCCAGCAGCGTAGAGGGCCCAAGCTCTGGGGCCAACGTCCTGACTTTC.

The rearrangement joins TRBV20-1 to TRBJ2-2, with TRBD2 matching 12 bases. Germline trimming cut 5 bases from V and 7 bases from J; bases unmatched to any gene: 8. CDR3 length: 15 amino acids. CDR1 is DFQATT, CDR2 SNEGSKA, per germline (reference sequence). The CDR3 DNA reads as TGCAGTGCTCAAAGGACTAGCGGGAATAGCGGGGAGCTGTTTTTT. Amino acids: CSAQRTSGNSGELFF.

This clonotype occurred a few times. The chain recombines TRBV12-3 or TRBV12-4 with TRBJ2-7; tentative D call: TRBD2 (6 bases). CDR3 length equals 15 residues. Trimming cost V 3 bases and J 5 bases, with 17 bases left between them. The chain's CDR3 is CASSLARILAHEQYF. The CDR3 DNA reads as TGTGCCAGCAGTTTGGCCCGAATACTAGCACACGAGCAGTACTTC.

This clonotype has just a few counts. V and J are TRBV5-6 and TRBJ2-7; 8 bases map to TRBD2. With 2 bases clipped from V and 0 bases from J, the junction kept 1 base outside the gene matches. Germline lookup yields CDR1 SGHDT and CDR2 YYEEEE. This CDR3 is 14 amino acids long. CDR3 DNA: TGTGCCAGCAGCTTACTAGCGGACTCCTACGAGCAGTACTTC. Its protein product is CASSLLADSYEQYF. The variable domain in full, with the rest retrieved from reference TRBV5-6 and TRBJ2-7, is DAGVTQSPTHLIKTRGQQVTLRCSPKSGHDTVSWYQQALGQGPQFIFQYYEEEERQRGNFPDRFSGHQFPNYSSELNVNALLLGDSALYLCASSLLADSYEQYFGPGTRLTVT.

This clonotype showed up just once. The rearrangement uses TRBV5-6 and TRBJ2-7; TRBD1 aligns across 7 bases. J gave up 3 bases and V 2 bases, and 5 bases lay outside the gene matches. The CDR3 is 14 residues long. Germline lookup yields CDR1 SGHDT and CDR2 YYEEEE. CDR3 DNA: TGTGCCAGCAGCTTTGCTCACAGGGGCTACGAGCAGTACTTC. Its translation is CASSFAHRGYEQYF. Together with reference TRBV5-6 and TRBJ2-7, the CDR3 gives the full variable domain: DAGVTQSPTHLIKTRGQQVTLRCSPKSGHDTVSWYQQALGQGPQFIFQYYEEEERQRGNFPDRFSGHQFPNYSSELNVNALLLGDSALYLCASSFAHRGYEQYFGPGTRLTVT.